This T cell receptor (beta chain) was profiled in a study of blood T cell repertoires in COVID-19. Only in-frame clones appear in the TCRdb table, and some are missing; sequencing was by immunoSEQ multiplex PCR. Here the sample spans a few hundred thousand clones, around 86% being singletons. CDR1 KGHDR and CDR2 SFDVKD come from the germline V gene. The V and J ends lost 10 bases and 4 bases, in that order; junction bases with no gene match: 7. The CDR3 runs 14 residues. The sequenced sample consisted of peripheral blood. This receptor was identified in a man aged 30-40 years who had recovered from COVID-19. The chain is built from TRBV24-1 and TRBJ2-1, with TRBD2 matching 9 bases. The CDR3 reads CATGAGGGYNEQFF. The CDR3 DNA follows: TGTGCCACTGGCGCGGGGGGGGGTTACAATGAGCAGTTCTTC.